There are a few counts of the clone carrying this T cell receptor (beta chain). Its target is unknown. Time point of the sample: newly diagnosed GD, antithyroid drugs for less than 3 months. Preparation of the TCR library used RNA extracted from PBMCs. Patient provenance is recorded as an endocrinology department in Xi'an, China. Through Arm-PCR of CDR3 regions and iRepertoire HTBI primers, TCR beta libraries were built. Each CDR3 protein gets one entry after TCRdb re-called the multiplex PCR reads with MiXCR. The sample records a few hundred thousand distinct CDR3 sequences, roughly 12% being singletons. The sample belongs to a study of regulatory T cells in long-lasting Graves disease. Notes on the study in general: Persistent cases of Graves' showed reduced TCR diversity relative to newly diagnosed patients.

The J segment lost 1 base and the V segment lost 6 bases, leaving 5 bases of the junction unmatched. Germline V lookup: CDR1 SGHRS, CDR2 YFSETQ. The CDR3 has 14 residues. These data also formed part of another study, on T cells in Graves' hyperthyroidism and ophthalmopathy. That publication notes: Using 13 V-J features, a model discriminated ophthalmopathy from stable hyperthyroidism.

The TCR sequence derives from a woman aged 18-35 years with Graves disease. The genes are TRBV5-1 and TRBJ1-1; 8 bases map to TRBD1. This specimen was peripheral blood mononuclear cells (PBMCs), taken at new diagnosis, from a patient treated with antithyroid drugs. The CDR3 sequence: CASKGGQGNTEAFF. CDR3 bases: TGCGCCAGCAAAGGAGGACAGGGGAACACTGAAGCTTTCTTT. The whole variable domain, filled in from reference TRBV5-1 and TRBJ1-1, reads KAGVTQTPRYLIKTRGQQVTLSCSPISGHRSVSWYQQTPGQGLQFLFEYFSETQRNKGNFPGRFSGRQFSNSRSEMNVSTLELGDSALYLCASKGGQGNTEAFFGQGTRLTVV.